One and the same sample provided the 26 T cell receptor beta chains below, sequenced in a study of blood T cell repertoires in COVID-19. Sequencing was performed with immunoSEQ multiplex PCR; in TCRdb, only in-frame clones are kept and a portion is missing. The table has 200,000 or so clones, 70% to 85% seen once. Sequenced sample: peripheral blood. These receptors came from a woman aged 25 to 45 with acute or convalescent COVID-19.

The chain joins TRBV11-2 to TRBJ2-3; 8 nucleotides align to TRBD1. This CDR3 has 18 residues. With V trimmed by 1 base and J by 1 base, 10 bases remained unmatched. Germline-derived CDR1 and CDR2 are SGHAT and FQNNGV. CDR3 bases: TGTGCCAGCAGCTTAGGCCGAGGACAGGGTTATGGCACAGATACGCAGTATTTT. Translated: CASSLGRGQGYGTDTQYF.

The J gene is TRBJ2-5, the V gene TRBV11-2, with unresolved D. The ends were cut back, 1 base at V and 4 bases at J, with 7 bases in the middle. This CDR3 comprises 13 residues. Germline V lookup: CDR1 SGHAT, CDR2 FQNNGV. For the CDR3, the DNA is TGTGCCAGCAGCTTAGGACTGCTAGAGACCCAGTACTTC. As protein: CASSLGLLETQYF.

V is TRBV3-1 (or the pseudogene TRBV3-2) and J is TRBJ1-1; 8 nucleotides agree with TRBD1. In germline, CDR1 is LGHDT, CDR2 YNNKEL (reference sequence). CDR3 length: 15 residues. Trimming took 4 bases from V and 0 from J; bases not matched to a gene: 4. CDR3 nucleotide sequence: TGTGCCAGCAGCCGGCCGGGACAGGTGAACACTGAAGCTTTCTTT. Translation gives CASSRPGQVNTEAFF.

The chain employs TRBV24-1 and TRBJ2-1; a weak D match, TRBD2 (6 bases). The length of the CDR3 is 15 residues. Trimming stripped 6 bases from V and 6 bases from J, with 17 bases between. Germline lookup yields CDR1 KGHDR and CDR2 SFDVKD. The CDR3 region is CATSLPGRWGNEQFF. CDR3 coding DNA: TGTGCCACCAGTCTACCCGGGAGATGGGGCAATGAGCAGTTCTTC.

The chain recombines TRBV29-1 with TRBJ2-5; 11 bases are a match to TRBD2. With V trimmed by 7 bases and J by 0 bases, 4 bases remained unmatched. CDR1 SQVTM and CDR2 ANQGSEA come from the germline V gene. This CDR3 has 14 residues. This CDR3 is CSALLAGDQETQYF. For the CDR3, the DNA is TGCAGCGCCCTACTAGCGGGGGACCAAGAGACCCAGTACTTC.

The chain carries TRBV9 and TRBJ1-6; D not resolved. Germline V gene lookup returns CDR1 SGDLS and CDR2 YYNGEE. There are 14 residues in the CDR3. V lost 5 bases and J lost 0, with 6 bases in between. CDR3: CASSISSYNSPLHF. CDR3 coding DNA: TGTGCCAGCAGTATCAGCTCCTATAATTCACCCCTCCACTTT.

In its sample, this clone was seen a few times. The chain links TRBV29-1 to TRBJ1-2; 8 bases are a match to TRBD1. Trimming cost V 1 base and J 4 bases; bases outside gene matches: 8. This CDR3 has 15 amino acids. CDR1 is SQVTM and CDR2 is ANQGSEA in the germline V gene. The CDR3 spells CSVEALGQEVYGYTF. The CDR3 region has the DNA TGCAGCGTTGAAGCCCTGGGACAGGAGGTCTATGGCTACACCTTC.

The V call is TRBV5-6, the J call TRBJ1-4; D might be TRBD1 (6 bases). Germline lookup yields CDR1 SGHDT and CDR2 YYEEEE. The CDR3 runs 14 residues. V was pared by 4 bases and J by 4 bases, with 11 bases between. CDR3 region: CASSRRGFNEKLFF. The CDR3 DNA sequence: TGTGCCAGCAGCCGAAGGGGGTTTAATGAAAAACTGTTTTTT.

The genes are TRBV11-3 and TRBJ2-5; 8 bases agree with TRBD2. Trimming removed 5 bases from V and 5 bases from J; junction bases left unmatched: 13. The CDR3 totals 16 residues. CDR1 is SGHNT and CDR2 is YENEEA in the germline V gene. The CDR3 sequence is CASSRNGGSGMETQYF. The CDR3 nucleotides are TGTGCCAGCAGCCGAAACGGGGGTAGCGGGATGGAGACCCAGTACTTC.

This clone appeared once. V and J are TRBV29-1 and TRBJ1-1, with D uncertain. Germline V gene sequence: CDR1 SQVTM, CDR2 ANQGSEA. V was shortened by 7 bases and J by 1 base, with 16 bases between the two germline ends. The CDR3 has 14 amino acids. CDR3 DNA sequence: TGCAGCGCTGAGGGTGCGGTATCGAACACTGAAGCTTTCTTT. This translates into CSAEGAVSNTEAFF.

V is TRBV2 and J is TRBJ2-7; 9 bases are shared with TRBD1. CDR3 size: 15 residues. Germline V gene lookup returns CDR1 SNHLY and CDR2 FYNNEI. The V gene end was trimmed by 6 bases and the J gene end by 1 base; junction bases not matched to a gene: 7. The CDR3 reads CASRRGTGSSYEQYF. The CDR3 nucleotides are TGTGCCAGCAGACGTGGGACAGGGAGTTCCTACGAGCAGTACTTC.

This sequence joins TRBV28 and TRBJ1-4, with D possibly matching TRBD1 (5 bases). Germline lookup yields CDR1 MDHEN and CDR2 SYDVKM. V was pared by 6 bases and J by 6 bases, with 20 bases between. This CDR3 contains 16 residues. The CDR3 reads CASSREGNRGYEKLFF. The CDR3 DNA is TGTGCCAGCAGCCGGGAGGGAAACCGGGGGTATGAAAAACTGTTTTTT.

This chain connects TRBV11-2 to TRBJ2-3; 7 bases agree with TRBD1. The V gene end was trimmed by 4 bases and the J gene end by 10 bases; junction bases not matched to a gene: 8. CDR1 is SGHAT and CDR2 is FQNNGV in the germline V gene. The CDR3 sequence is 13 residues long. The CDR3 reads CASSSLQGIAQYF. For the CDR3, the DNA is TGTGCCAGCAGCTCATTACAGGGGATCGCGCAGTATTTT.

This chain uses TRBV7-9 with TRBJ2-5, with 8 bases that match TRBD2. The CDR3 is 14 amino acids. Trimming at V came to 5 bases and at J to 7 bases, leaving 9 bases not matched to a gene. CDR1 is SEHNR and CDR2 is FQNEAQ in the germline V gene (reference sequence). The CDR3 spells CASSPREGVGTQYF. CDR3 nucleotides: TGTGCCAGCAGCCCCCGGGAGGGGGTCGGGACCCAGTACTTC.

This sequence joins TRBV7-2 and TRBJ1-2; possibly TRBD1 for D (5 bases). The CDR3 runs 15 residues. V lost 5 bases and J 4 bases, leaving 17 bases between the germline ends. From germline, CDR1 is SGHTA and CDR2 FQGNSA. Here the CDR3 DNA reads TGTGCCAGCAGCCCAGGTTGGGGGGGAGGCTATGGCTACACCTTC. Its protein is CASSPGWGGGYGYTF.

This sequence joins TRBV4-2 and TRBJ2-5, with a weak D call TRBD2 (6 bases). CDR3 length equals 15 residues. Trimming stripped 4 bases from V and 5 bases from J, with 17 bases between. Germline loops: CDR1 LGHNA, CDR2 YNFKEQ. In DNA form, the CDR3 reads TGTGCCAGCAGCCGCACGGAGCGGGCAGGGGAGACCCAGTACTTC. This codes for CASSRTERAGETQYF.

This clone was counted a single time. The gene calls are TRBV24-1 and TRBJ2-3; D perhaps matches TRBD1 (8 bases). The germline V gene has CDR1 KGHDR and CDR2 SFDVKD. The V gene lost 9 bases and the J gene lost 3 bases, with 18 bases spanning the gap. CDR3 length equals 15 residues. The CDR3 DNA reads as TGTGCCACCGGACAGGGAGGGATAGTGACAGATACGCAGTATTTT. Residues: CATGQGGIVTDTQYF.

CDR3 DNA sequence: TGTGCCTGGAGTATACCTGGTAGCGAAAAACTGTTTTTT. This gives the protein CAWSIPGSEKLFF. The chain is built from TRBV30 and TRBJ1-4; D remains ambiguous. V lost 2 bases and J lost 8, with 12 bases in between. The CDR3 sequence is 13 residues long. The V gene's germline CDR1 is GTSNPN and CDR2 SVGIG (reference sequence).

The chain is built from TRBV7-9 and TRBJ1-2; D is perhaps TRBD1 (6 bases). The germline V gene has CDR1 SEHNR and CDR2 FQNEAQ (reference sequence). The ends were cut back, 7 bases at V and 4 bases at J, with 16 bases in the middle. There are 14 residues in the CDR3. The CDR3 loop reads CASTLLQGGYGYTF. The CDR3 DNA sequence: TGTGCCAGCACCCTCTTACAGGGCGGCTATGGCTACACCTTC.

This chain connects TRBV5-6 to TRBJ1-4, with 7 bases that match TRBD1. Trimming took 4 bases from V and 6 from J; bases not matched to a gene: 6. The germline V gene encodes CDR1 SGHDT and CDR2 YYEEEE. This CDR3 contains 14 residues. Here the CDR3 DNA reads TGTGCCAGCAGCCCGACAGGGAAATATGAAAAACTGTTTTTT. Its protein is CASSPTGKYEKLFF.

V is TRBV19 and J is TRBJ2-7; possibly TRBD1 for D (6 bases). CDR3 length: 14 amino acids. Trimming cost V 5 bases and J 2 bases, with 13 bases left between them. Germline-derived CDR1 and CDR2 are LNHDA and SQIVND (reference sequence). The CDR3 DNA sequence: TGTGCCAGTAGTGGGGACACCTATCCCTACGAGCAGTACTTC. It encodes CASSGDTYPYEQYF.

V and J are TRBV5-1 and TRBJ2-2, with 10 bases that match TRBD2. The CDR3 covers 16 residues. V shed 2 bases and J 2 bases; nucleotides not matched to a gene: 3. Germline CDR1 is SGHRS and CDR2 is YFSETQ. In DNA form, the CDR3 reads TGCGCCAGCAGCTTTACTAGCGGGACAAACACCGGGGAGCTGTTTTTT. It codes for CASSFTSGTNTGELFF.

V is TRBV11-3 and J is TRBJ2-2; 11 bases match TRBD1. Germline loops: CDR1 SGHNT, CDR2 YENEEA. V dropped 5 bases and J dropped 4; count of bases not matched to a gene: 6. The CDR3 loop spans 16 amino acids. CDR3 sequence reads: CASSLRTGGITGELFF. The CDR3 DNA sequence: TGTGCCAGCAGCCTTAGGACAGGGGGCATCACCGGGGAGCTGTTTTTT.

The chain couples TRBV5-1 to TRBJ1-1; D gene unclear. Trimming took off 4 bases at V and 1 base at J, with 11 bases between the two ends. Looked up from germline, CDR1 is SGHRS and CDR2 is YFSETQ. The CDR3 runs to 14 residues. Here the CDR3 DNA reads TGCGCCAGCAGCCTCGGACTGGGGAACACTGAAGCTTTCTTT. Translation: CASSLGLGNTEAFF.

The chain has TRBV7-9 and TRBJ1-1, with D perhaps TRBD1 (5 bases). Trimming removed 3 bases from V and 8 bases from J, with 13 bases in between. Germline V gene sequence: CDR1 SEHNR, CDR2 FQNEAQ (reference sequence). There are 13 residues in the CDR3. Here the CDR3 reads CASSLEGLREAFF. The CDR3 nucleotides are TGTGCCAGCAGCTTGGAGGGGCTTCGGGAAGCTTTCTTT. Supplemented by reference TRBV7-9 and TRBJ1-1, the full variable domain reads DTGVSQNPRHKITKRGQNVTFRCDPISEHNRLYWYRQTLGQGPEFLTYFQNEAQLEKSRLLSDRFSAERPKGSFSTLEIQRTEQGDSAMYLCASSLEGLREAFFGQGTRLTVV.

The chain combines TRBV4-3 with TRBJ2-6; D is ambiguous. The length of the CDR3 is 14 residues. Germline assignment: CDR1 LGHNA and CDR2 YSLEER. Trimming removed 6 bases at V and 0 bases at J, with 6 bases between. CDR3 loop: CASSLNSGANVLTF. The CDR3 DNA follows: TGCGCCAGCAGTCTAAACTCTGGGGCCAACGTCCTGACTTTC.